Below, 9 T cell receptor beta chains from the same sample are listed, as sequenced in a study of T cells in Graves' hyperthyroidism and ophthalmopathy. What was amplified from RNA transcripts were TCR beta CDR3 regions. The study used the HTBI primer set for a first-round RT-PCR of the TCR CDR3. From the multiplex PCR reads, TCRdb called clonotypes with MiXCR, one entry per CDR3 protein. The table lists 350,000 to 400,000 distinct CDR3 sequences, more than 12% of them singletons. Sequencing input: blood. These TCRs come from a woman between 25 and 40 years old with Graves' hyperthyroidism.

V usage is TRBV27 and J usage is TRBJ2-7; 12 bases match TRBD2. This CDR3 spans 16 amino acids. Germline assignment: CDR1 MNHEY and CDR2 SMNVEV (reference sequence). J gave up 0 bases and V 6 bases, and 6 bases lay outside the gene matches. Here the CDR3 reads CASRRLAGANSYEQYF. Written as DNA, the CDR3 is TGTGCCAGCAGGCGACTAGCGGGAGCCAACTCCTACGAGCAGTACTTC.

V and J are TRBV28 and TRBJ2-2; 8 bases map to TRBD1. V gave up 4 bases and J gave up 6 bases; unmatched junction bases: 7. Germline assignment: CDR1 MDHEN and CDR2 SYDVKM. The length of the CDR3 is 15 residues. This CDR3 is CASSSMGQAAGELFF. The CDR3 bases are TGTGCCAGCAGTTCAATGGGACAGGCGGCCGGGGAGCTGTTTTTT.

This clonotype was detected only a few times. The CDR3 bases are TGCGCCAGCAGCCAAGGGGGCTCTGAAGCTTTCTTT. Encoded protein: CASSQGGSEAFF. This sequence joins TRBV4-1 and TRBJ1-1; the D gene is possibly TRBD1 (5 bases). Trimming removed 1 base at V and 6 bases at J, with 6 bases between. Germline CDR1 is MGHRA and CDR2 is YSYEKL. The CDR3 has 12 residues.

The chain employs TRBV11-2 and TRBJ2-1, with 12 bases aligning to TRBD2. The CDR3 runs 20 residues. The germline V gene encodes CDR1 SGHAT and CDR2 FQNNGV. V gave up 5 bases and J gave up 6 bases; unmatched junction bases: 20. Here the CDR3 reads CASSANFQTDLAGGTNEQFF. The DNA for the CDR3 is TGTGCCAGCAGCGCCAATTTCCAAACGGACCTAGCGGGAGGGACCAATGAGCAGTTCTTC.

This clonotype showed up just a few times. V is TRBV20-1 and J is TRBJ2-1; unclear D gene. CDR1 is DFQATT, CDR2 SNEGSKA, per germline (reference sequence). This CDR3 region has 16 residues. V gave up 6 bases and J gave up 0 bases, with 18 bases separating them. The chain's CDR3 is CSAHPASTASYNEQFF. DNA of the CDR3: TGCAGTGCCCACCCCGCCAGCACTGCCTCCTACAATGAGCAGTTCTTC.

Many counts were recorded for this clonotype. CDR3 in amino acids: CASSPPSLNYEQYF. In DNA form, the CDR3 reads TGTGCCAGCTCACCACCTTCCCTCAACTACGAGCAGTACTTC. The rearrangement links TRBV18 to TRBJ2-7; no reliable D call. The CDR3 has 14 amino acids. Germline V CDR1 and CDR2: KGHSH, LQKENI. With 0 bases removed from V and 3 bases from J, the gap between germline ends came to 9 bases.

This clonotype was picked up a small number of times. This chain links TRBV2 with TRBJ2-6; TRBD1 aligns across 7 bases. The CDR3 is 17 amino acids. The V gene's germline CDR1 is SNHLY and CDR2 FYNNEI. V lost 6 bases and J lost 0; bases outside the gene matches: 8. Here the CDR3 DNA reads TGTGCCAGCAGGGGGGACAGAGTTCTCTCTGGGGCCAACGTCCTGACTTTC. This gives the protein CASRGDRVLSGANVLTF. Supplemented by reference TRBV2 and TRBJ2-6, the full variable domain reads EPEVTQTPSHQVTQMGQEVILRCVPISNHLYFYWYRQILGQKVEFLVSFYNNEISEKSEIFDDQFSVERPDGSNFTLKIRSTKLEDSAMYFCASRGDRVLSGANVLTFGAGSRLTVL.

This clonotype was picked up many times. In nucleotides, the CDR3 is TGTGCCAGCAGTTCGCCCGGGACCAGGGGGTCCTACAATGAGCAGTTCTTC. This sequence encodes CASSSPGTRGSYNEQFF. This chain links TRBV6-1 with TRBJ2-1; 7 bases map to TRBD1. The V and J ends lost 5 bases and 1 base, in that order; junction bases with no gene match: 11. This CDR3 has 17 amino acids. Germline V gene sequence: CDR1 MNHNS, CDR2 SASEGT.

This clonotype was seen a few times. The rearrangement links TRBV28 to TRBJ1-2, with D unresolved. CDR1 and CDR2 (germline): MDHEN, SYDVKM. The CDR3 runs 14 residues. Trimming shortened V by 4 bases and J by 3 bases, and 12 bases separated the two germline ends. The CDR3 loop reads CASSSPRQHYGYTF. CDR3 nucleotides: TGTGCCAGCAGTTCGCCCAGGCAACACTATGGCTACACCTTC.